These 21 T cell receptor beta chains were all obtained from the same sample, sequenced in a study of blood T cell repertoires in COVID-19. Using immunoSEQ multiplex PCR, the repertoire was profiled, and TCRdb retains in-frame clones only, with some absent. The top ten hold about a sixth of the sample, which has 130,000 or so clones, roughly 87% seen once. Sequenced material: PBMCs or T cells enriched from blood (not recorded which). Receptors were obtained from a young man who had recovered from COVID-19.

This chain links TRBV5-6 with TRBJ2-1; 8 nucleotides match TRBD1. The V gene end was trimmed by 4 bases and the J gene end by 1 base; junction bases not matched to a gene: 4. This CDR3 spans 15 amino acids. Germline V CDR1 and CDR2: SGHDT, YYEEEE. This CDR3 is CASSRRDRSYNEQFF. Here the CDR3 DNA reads TGTGCCAGCAGCCGCCGGGACAGGTCCTACAATGAGCAGTTCTTC.

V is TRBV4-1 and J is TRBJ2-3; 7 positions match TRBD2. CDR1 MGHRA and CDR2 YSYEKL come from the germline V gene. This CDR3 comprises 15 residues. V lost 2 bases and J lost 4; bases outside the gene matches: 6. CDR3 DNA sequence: TGCGCCAGCAGCCAACTGGGACTATTTCCAGATACGCAGTATTTT. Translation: CASSQLGLFPDTQYF.

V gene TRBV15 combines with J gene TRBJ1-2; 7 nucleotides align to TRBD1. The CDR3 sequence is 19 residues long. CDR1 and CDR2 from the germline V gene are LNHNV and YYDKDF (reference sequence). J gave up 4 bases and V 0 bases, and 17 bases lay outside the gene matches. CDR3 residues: CATSRDPPPPGTELYGYTF. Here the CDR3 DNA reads TGTGCCACCAGCAGAGATCCCCCACCACCCGGGACAGAACTCTATGGCTACACCTTC.

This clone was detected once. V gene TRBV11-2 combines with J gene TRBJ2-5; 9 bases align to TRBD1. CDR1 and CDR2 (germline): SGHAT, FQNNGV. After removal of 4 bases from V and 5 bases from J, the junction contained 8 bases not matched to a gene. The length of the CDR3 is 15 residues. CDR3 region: CASSSGQGKHETQYF. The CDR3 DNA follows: TGTGCCAGCAGCTCGGGACAGGGAAAACACGAGACCCAGTACTTC.

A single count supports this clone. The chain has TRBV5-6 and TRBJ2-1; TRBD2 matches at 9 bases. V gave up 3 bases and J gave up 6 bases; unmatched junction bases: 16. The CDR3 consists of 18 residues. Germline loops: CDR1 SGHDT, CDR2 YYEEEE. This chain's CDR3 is CASSSWASGVARGNEQFF. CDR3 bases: TGTGCCAGCAGCTCCTGGGCTAGCGGGGTAGCTCGGGGCAATGAGCAGTTCTTC.

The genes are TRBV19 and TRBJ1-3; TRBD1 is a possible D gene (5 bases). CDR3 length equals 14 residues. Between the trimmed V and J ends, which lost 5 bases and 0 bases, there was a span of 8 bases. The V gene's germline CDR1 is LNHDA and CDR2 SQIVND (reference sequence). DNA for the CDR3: TGTGCCAGTAGTGCAGGGTTCTCTGGAAACACCATATATTTT. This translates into CASSAGFSGNTIYF.

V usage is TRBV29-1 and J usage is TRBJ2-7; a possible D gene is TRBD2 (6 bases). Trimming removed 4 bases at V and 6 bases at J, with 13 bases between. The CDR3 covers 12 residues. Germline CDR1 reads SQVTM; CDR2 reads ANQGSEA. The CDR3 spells CSVGLGGREQYF. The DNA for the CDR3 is TGCAGCGTTGGCCTAGGAGGGCGCGAGCAGTACTTC.

As DNA, the CDR3 is TGTGCCAGCAGTTTAGGGGGACAGGGGTGGTATTTT. Translated, it gives CASSLGGQGWYF. The genes are TRBV27 and TRBJ2-3; 10 bases fit TRBD1. The CDR3 is 12 residues long. The J segment lost 14 bases and the V segment lost 2 bases, leaving 4 bases of the junction unmatched. The germline V gene has CDR1 MNHEY and CDR2 SMNVEV (reference sequence).

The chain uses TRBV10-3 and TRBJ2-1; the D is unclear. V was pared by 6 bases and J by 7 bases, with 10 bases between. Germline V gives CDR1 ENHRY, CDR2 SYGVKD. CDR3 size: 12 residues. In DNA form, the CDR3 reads TGTGCCATCAGAACACCGATGAATGAGCAGTTCTTC. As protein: CAIRTPMNEQFF.

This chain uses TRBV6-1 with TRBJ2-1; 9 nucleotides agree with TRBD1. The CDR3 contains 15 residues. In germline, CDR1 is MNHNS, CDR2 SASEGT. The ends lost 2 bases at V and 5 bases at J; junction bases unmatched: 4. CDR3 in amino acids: CASSERNRGHNEQFF. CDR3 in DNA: TGTGCCAGCAGTGAACGGAACAGGGGGCACAATGAGCAGTTCTTC.

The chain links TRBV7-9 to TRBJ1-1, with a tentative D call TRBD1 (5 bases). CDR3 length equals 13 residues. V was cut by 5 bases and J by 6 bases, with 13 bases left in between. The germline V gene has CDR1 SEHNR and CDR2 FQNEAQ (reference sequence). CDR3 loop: CASSRRGTPEAFF. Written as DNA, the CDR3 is TGTGCCAGCAGCCGGCGCGGGACCCCTGAAGCTTTCTTT.

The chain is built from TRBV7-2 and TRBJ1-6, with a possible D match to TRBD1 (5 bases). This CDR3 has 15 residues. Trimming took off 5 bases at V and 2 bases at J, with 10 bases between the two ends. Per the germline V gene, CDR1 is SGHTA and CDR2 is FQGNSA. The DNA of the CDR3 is TGTGCCAGCAGCCCCCGGACAACCTATAATTCACCCCTCCACTTT. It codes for CASSPRTTYNSPLHF.

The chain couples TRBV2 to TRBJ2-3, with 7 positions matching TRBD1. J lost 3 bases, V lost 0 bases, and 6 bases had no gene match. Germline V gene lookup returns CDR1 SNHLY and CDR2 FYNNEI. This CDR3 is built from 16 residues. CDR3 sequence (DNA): TGTGCCAGCAGTGAAGCGAGACAGGGCCTGACAGATACGCAGTATTTT. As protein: CASSEARQGLTDTQYF. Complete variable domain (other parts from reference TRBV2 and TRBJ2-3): EPEVTQTPSHQVTQMGQEVILRCVPISNHLYFYWYRQILGQKVEFLVSFYNNEISEKSEIFDDQFSVERPDGSNFTLKIRSTKLEDSAMYFCASSEARQGLTDTQYFGPGTRLTVL.

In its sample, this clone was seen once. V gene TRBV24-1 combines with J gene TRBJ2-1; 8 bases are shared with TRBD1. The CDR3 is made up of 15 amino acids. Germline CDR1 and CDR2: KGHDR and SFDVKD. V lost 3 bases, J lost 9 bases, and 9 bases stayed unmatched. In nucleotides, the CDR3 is TGTGCCACCAGTGATCCCGGACAGGGCAGGGGTGAGCAGTTCTTC. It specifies CATSDPGQGRGEQFF.

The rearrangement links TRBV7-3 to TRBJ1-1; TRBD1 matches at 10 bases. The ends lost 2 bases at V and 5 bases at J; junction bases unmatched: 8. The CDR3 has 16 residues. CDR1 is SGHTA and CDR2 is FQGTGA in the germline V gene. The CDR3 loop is CASSLGPGQGKTEAFF. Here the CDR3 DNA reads TGTGCCAGCAGCTTAGGGCCGGGACAGGGGAAGACTGAAGCTTTCTTT.

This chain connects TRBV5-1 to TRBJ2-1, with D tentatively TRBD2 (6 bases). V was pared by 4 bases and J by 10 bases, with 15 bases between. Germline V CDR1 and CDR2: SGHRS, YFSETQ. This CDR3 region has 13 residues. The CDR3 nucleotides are TGCGCCAGCAGCCCCGAAGCCCGGGGGGAGCAGTTCTTC. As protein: CASSPEARGEQFF.

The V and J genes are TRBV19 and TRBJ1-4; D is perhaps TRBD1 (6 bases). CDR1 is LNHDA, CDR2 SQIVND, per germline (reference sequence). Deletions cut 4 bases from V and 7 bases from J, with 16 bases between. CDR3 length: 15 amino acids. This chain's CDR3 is CASSRLQGIGEKLFF. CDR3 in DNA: TGTGCCAGTAGTAGATTACAGGGTATCGGTGAAAAACTGTTTTTT.

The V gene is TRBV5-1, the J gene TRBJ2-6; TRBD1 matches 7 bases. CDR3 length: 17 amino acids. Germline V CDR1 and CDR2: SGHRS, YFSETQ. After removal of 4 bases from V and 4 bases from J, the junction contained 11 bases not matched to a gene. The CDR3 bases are TGCGCCAGCAGCCTGAATCTTAAGGGGGCGGGGGCCAACGTCCTGACTTTC. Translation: CASSLNLKGAGANVLTF.

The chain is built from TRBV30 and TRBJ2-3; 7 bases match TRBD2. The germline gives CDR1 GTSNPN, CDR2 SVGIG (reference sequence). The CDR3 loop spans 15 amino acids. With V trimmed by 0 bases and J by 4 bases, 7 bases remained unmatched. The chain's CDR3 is CAWSVLSGPSDTQYF. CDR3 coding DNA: TGTGCCTGGAGTGTACTTAGCGGGCCTTCAGATACGCAGTATTTT. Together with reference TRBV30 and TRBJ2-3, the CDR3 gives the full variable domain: SQTIHQWPATLVQPVGSPLSLECTVEGTSNPNLYWYRQAAGRGLQLLFYSVGIGQISSEVPQNLSASRPQDRQFILSSKKLLLSDSGFYLCAWSVLSGPSDTQYFGPGTRLTVL.

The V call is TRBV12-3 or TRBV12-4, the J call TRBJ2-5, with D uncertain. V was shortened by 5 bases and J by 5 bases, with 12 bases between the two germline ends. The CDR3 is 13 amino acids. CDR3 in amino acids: CASSLEFRETQYF. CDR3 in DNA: TGTGCCAGCAGTCTCGAGTTTCGGGAGACCCAGTACTTC.

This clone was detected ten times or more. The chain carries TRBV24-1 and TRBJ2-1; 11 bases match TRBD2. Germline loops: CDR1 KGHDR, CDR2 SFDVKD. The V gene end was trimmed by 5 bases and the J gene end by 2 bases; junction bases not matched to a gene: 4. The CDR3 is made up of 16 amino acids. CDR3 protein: CATSGGTSGTYNEQFF. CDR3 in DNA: TGTGCCACCAGTGGAGGGACTAGCGGCACCTACAATGAGCAGTTCTTC.